These 20 T cell receptor beta chains originate from one sample sequenced in a study of shared clonotypes between healthy human individuals. Clones were sequenced by immunoSEQ multiplex PCR, and TCRdb holds only the in-frame ones, with some missing. This table holds about 330,000 clones, roughly 84% found once. Sequenced sample: memory CD8+ T cells sorted from blood. Noted subset: CD45RO+ cells pooled with CCR7-negative TemRA cells. These receptors all come from a man between 18 and 29 years old in good health.

J is TRBJ2-7 and V is TRBV7-9, with D unclear. This CDR3 spans 13 amino acids. V lost 4 bases, J lost 4 bases, and 11 bases lay in between. CDR1 SEHNR and CDR2 FQNEAQ come from the germline V gene (reference sequence). DNA for the CDR3: TGTGCCAGCAGCTCCCCATACACGTACGAGCAGTACTTC. Residues: CASSSPYTYEQYF.

This clone was picked up a small number of times. This sequence joins TRBV28 and TRBJ1-2, with a weak D call TRBD1 (5 bases). From germline, CDR1 is MDHEN and CDR2 SYDVKM. This CDR3 spans 16 amino acids. V gave up 5 bases and J gave up 7 bases, with 23 bases separating them. The CDR3 nucleotides read TGTGCCAGCAGTCTCTCGCCAGCGGGGGGATGGTTTGGCTACACCTTC. This encodes CASSLSPAGGWFGYTF.

The genes are TRBV30 and TRBJ2-7; no definite D call. CDR1 and CDR2 (germline): GTSNPN, SVGIG (reference sequence). Deletions cut 4 bases from V and 2 bases from J, with 12 bases between. The CDR3 contains 13 residues. CDR3 sequence: CAWMNVKAYEQYF. DNA of the CDR3: TGTGCCTGGATGAACGTAAAGGCCTACGAGCAGTACTTC.

The rearrangement links TRBV7-9 to TRBJ2-2, with 10 positions matching TRBD2. This CDR3 region has 15 residues. Trimming at V came to 8 bases and at J to 2 bases, leaving 5 bases not matched to a gene. Germline CDR1 SEHNR, CDR2 FQNEAQ (reference sequence). DNA for the CDR3: TGTGCCAGCCCTTCTAGCGGGAGCAACACCGGGGAGCTGTTTTTT. Amino acids: CASPSSGSNTGELFF.

The chain couples TRBV4-1 to TRBJ2-7; D gene ambiguous. Trimming removed 4 bases from V and 7 bases from J, with 14 bases in between. The CDR3 spans 13 residues. CDR1 is MGHRA and CDR2 is YSYEKL in the germline V gene. The CDR3 loop is CASSLGPLTEQYF. CDR3 nucleotides: TGCGCCAGCAGCCTCGGGCCCTTAACAGAGCAGTACTTC.

This clone has a count of ten or more. The chain joins TRBV4-1 to TRBJ2-1; no definite D call. The CDR3 is 15 residues long. From germline, CDR1 is MGHRA and CDR2 YSYEKL. Trimming cost V 1 base and J 4 bases, with 11 bases left between them. Here the CDR3 DNA reads TGCGCCAGCAGCCAAGTTCTATCCGGTTACAATGAGCAGTTCTTC. This codes for CASSQVLSGYNEQFF.

The rearrangement uses TRBV4-1 and TRBJ2-1; D is possibly TRBD1 (6 bases). V was shortened by 0 bases and J by 2 bases, with 14 bases between the two germline ends. Germline V gene lookup returns CDR1 MGHRA and CDR2 YSYEKL. The length of the CDR3 is 17 residues. In DNA form, the CDR3 reads TGCGCCAGCAGCCAAGATGTGACAGGTGTACCCTACAATGAGCAGTTCTTC. It codes for CASSQDVTGVPYNEQFF.

The gene calls are TRBV7-9 and TRBJ1-5; TRBD1 agrees at 8 bases. Germline CDR1 SEHNR, CDR2 FQNEAQ (reference sequence). This CDR3 spans 14 amino acids. The ends lost 4 bases at V and 3 bases at J; junction bases unmatched: 2. The CDR3 DNA sequence: TGTGCCAGCAGCTACAGGGGGGACAATCAGCCCCAGCATTTT. Protein sequence: CASSYRGDNQPQHF.

The chain joins TRBV7-9 to TRBJ2-7, with D maybe TRBD2 (5 bases). CDR1 and CDR2 (germline): SEHNR, FQNEAQ (reference sequence). The V gene lost 4 bases and the J gene lost 2 bases, with 12 bases spanning the gap. The CDR3 extends over 14 amino acids. CDR3: CASSYASLTYEQYF. DNA for the CDR3: TGTGCCAGCAGCTACGCTAGCCTTACCTACGAGCAGTACTTC.

The gene calls are TRBV6-4 and TRBJ2-1; TRBD2 matches 7 bases. V trimming: 2 bases; J trimming: 4 bases; junction bases outside the gene matches: 5. CDR1 is MRHNA, CDR2 SNTAGT, per germline. The CDR3 loop spans 15 amino acids. The CDR3 nucleotides read TGTGCCAGCAGTGACCGGACTAGGGCTTACAATGAGCAGTTCTTC. Translating it yields CASSDRTRAYNEQFF.

V is TRBV19 and J is TRBJ2-5; 9 nucleotides line up with TRBD1. CDR1 LNHDA and CDR2 SQIVND come from the germline V gene (reference sequence). Trimming removed 10 bases from V and 0 bases from J; junction bases left unmatched: 6. The CDR3 is made up of 14 amino acids. The chain's CDR3 is CATRDREYQETQYF. The CDR3 DNA sequence: TGTGCCACTAGGGACAGGGAGTACCAAGAGACCCAGTACTTC.

The sample holds a few counts of this clone. CDR3 bases: TGTGCCAGCAGCCAGGGACAGGGAGGCTATGGCTACACCTTC. Protein: CASSQGQGGYGYTF. The genes are TRBV7-9 and TRBJ1-2; 9 bases match TRBD1. Germline lookup yields CDR1 SEHNR and CDR2 FQNEAQ (reference sequence). After removal of 5 bases from V and 4 bases from J, the junction contained 5 bases not matched to a gene. The CDR3 contains 14 residues.

This chain joins TRBV9 and TRBJ2-7; 10 bases are a match to TRBD2. After removal of 0 bases from V and 7 bases from J, the junction contained 4 bases not matched to a gene. Germline V gene data show CDR1 as SGDLS and CDR2 as YYNGEE. This CDR3 has 14 residues. The CDR3 here is CASSVASGGREQYF. CDR3 DNA sequence: TGTGCCAGCAGCGTAGCTAGCGGGGGTAGGGAGCAGTACTTC.

The chain employs TRBV5-1 and TRBJ2-1; 11 nucleotides agree with TRBD2. V dropped 0 bases and J dropped 12; count of bases not matched to a gene: 11. This CDR3 contains 16 residues. CDR1 is SGHRS, CDR2 YFSETQ, per germline. The CDR3: CASSLVGSGRAFGQFF. CDR3 DNA sequence: TGCGCCAGCAGCTTGGTTGGTAGCGGGAGGGCTTTCGGGCAGTTCTTC.

J is TRBJ2-7 and V is TRBV6-6; 7 bases fit TRBD1. The CDR3 extends over 13 amino acids. Trimming took 5 bases from V and 3 from J; bases not matched to a gene: 4. Germline V gives CDR1 MNHNY, CDR2 SVGAGI (reference sequence). The CDR3 DNA is TGTGCCAGCAGTCGACAGGGACACTACGAGCAGTACTTC. This sequence encodes CASSRQGHYEQYF.

This rearrangement joins TRBV7-6 to TRBJ2-1, with 7 bases lining up with TRBD2. The CDR3 sequence is 15 residues long. Looked up from germline, CDR1 is SGHVS and CDR2 is FNYEAQ. Trimming took 5 bases from V and 8 from J; bases not matched to a gene: 12. The CDR3 here is CASSAFGRENDEQFF. CDR3 DNA: TGTGCCAGCAGCGCTTTCGGGCGGGAGAACGATGAGCAGTTCTTC. The variable domain in full, completed from reference TRBV7-6 and TRBJ2-1, reads GAGVSQSPRYKVTKRGQDVALRCDPISGHVSLYWYRQALGQGPEFLTYFNYEAQQDKSGLPNDRFSAERPEGSISTLTIQRTEQRDSAMYRCASSAFGRENDEQFFGPGTRLTVL.

The chain links TRBV7-8 to TRBJ1-1; D call uncertain. The germline V gene has CDR1 SGHVS and CDR2 FQNEAQ. V lost 5 bases to trimming and J lost 6 bases, with 10 bases between them. The CDR3 spans 12 residues. The CDR3 protein is CASSARKAEAFF. The CDR3 DNA follows: TGTGCCAGCAGCGCTAGGAAGGCTGAAGCTTTCTTT.

The rearrangement uses TRBV27 and TRBJ2-7, with 10 bases lining up with TRBD1. The CDR3 sequence is 15 residues long. CDR1 and CDR2 (germline): MNHEY, SMNVEV (reference sequence). With V trimmed by 4 bases and J by 3 bases, 6 bases remained unmatched. CDR3 sequence reads: CASSSYRDRGYEQYF. Here the CDR3 DNA reads TGTGCCAGCAGTTCATACCGGGACAGGGGCTACGAGCAGTACTTC.

V is TRBV7-5 and J is TRBJ1-4. TRBV7-5 is a pseudogene. This CDR3 is built from 12 residues. The CDR3: CASWVREEKLFF. The CDR3 DNA sequence: TGTGCCAGCTGGGTGAGGGAGGAAAAACTGTTTTTT.

The chain joins TRBV11-1 to TRBJ1-1; a weak D match, TRBD1 (6 bases). CDR1 is SGHAT, CDR2 FQDESV, per germline (reference sequence). The CDR3 runs 15 residues. Trimming cost V 2 bases and J 5 bases, with 15 bases left between them. The CDR3 bases are TGTGCCAGCAGCTTACTATACAGGGCTGGGACTGAAGCTTTCTTT. Amino acids: CASSLLYRAGTEAFF.